These T cell receptor beta chains were read from a single sample in a study of CD8 T cells in Susac syndrome. Each CDR3 protein gets one entry after TCRdb re-called the immunoSEQ multiplex PCR reads with MiXCR. The sample yields about 52,000 distinct CDR3 sequences, approximately 93% seen once. Sequencing was performed on CD8+ T cells from PBMCs. These TCRs come from a human donor with multiple sclerosis. CDR3s include the opening cysteine and the closing phenylalanine or tryptophan. Each record gives: J gene, V gene, CDR3 protein.

TRBJ2-7 TRBV9 CASSASGTGDEQYF
TRBJ1-5 TRBV5-6 CASSPTGGGDSNQPQHF
TRBJ1-2 TRBV10-3 CAISESDFAYGYTF
TRBJ2-3 TRBV28 CASSVGAPGDTQYF
TRBJ1-2 TRBV4-1 CASSHDSGDYGYTF
TRBJ2-7 TRBV29-1 CSVGAGPAYEQYF
TRBJ2-1 TRBV28 CAPVGRTYNEQFF
TRBJ1-3 TRBV9 CASSVGQQSSGNTIYF
TRBJ2-7 TRBV4-3 CASSQEVTSGGQFEQYF
TRBJ1-3 TRBV11-2 CASSPRPRGNTIYF
TRBJ2-7 TRBV20-1 CSARRFKRGGRYEQYF